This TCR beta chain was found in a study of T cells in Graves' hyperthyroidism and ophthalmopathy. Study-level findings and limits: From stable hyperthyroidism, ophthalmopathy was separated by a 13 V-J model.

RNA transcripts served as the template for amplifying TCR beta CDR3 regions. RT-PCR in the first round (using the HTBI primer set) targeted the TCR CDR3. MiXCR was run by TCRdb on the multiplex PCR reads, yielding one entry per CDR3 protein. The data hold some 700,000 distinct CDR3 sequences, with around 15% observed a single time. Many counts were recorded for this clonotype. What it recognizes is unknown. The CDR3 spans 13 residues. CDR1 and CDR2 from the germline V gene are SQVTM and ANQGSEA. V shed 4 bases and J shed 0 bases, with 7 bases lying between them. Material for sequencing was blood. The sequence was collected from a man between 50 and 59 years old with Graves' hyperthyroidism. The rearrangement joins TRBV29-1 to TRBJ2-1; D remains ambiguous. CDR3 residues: CSVVPLSYNEQFF. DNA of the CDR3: TGCAGCGTTGTGCCTCTCTCCTACAATGAGCAGTTCTTC.